This TCR beta chain originates from a study of neurological immune-mediated disorders. Findings and limits, study-wide: Across subjects, no CDR3 amino acid sequence appeared in expanded clones of more than one subject, a finding that suggested private repertoires in all groups. Phylogenetic analysis grouped 18 of 34 multiple sclerosis patients' repertoires together, suggesting a possible repertoire signature.

A word on this clonotype: As yet, its antigen is unknown.

The study built sorted libraries from some 930,000 CD4+ or CD8+ T cells. Deletions cut 5 bases from V and 1 base from J, with 12 bases between. The germline gives CDR1 MNHNY, CDR2 SVGAGI (reference sequence). This CDR3 is built from 14 residues. The cDNA was synthesized by 5'RACE incorporating 10-nucleotide random UMIs. TCRdb passed the 5' RACE reads through MiXCR, listing each CDR3 protein once. This table holds approximately 50,000 distinct CDR3 sequences, approximately 5.8% found once. The chain recombines TRBV6-6 with TRBJ2-7; D may be TRBD1 (6 bases). The sample consisted of CD4+ T cells from blood. This clonotype originated in a woman aged 18-35 years with multiple sclerosis. CDR3 amino acids: CASSRQVPSYEQYF. CDR3 DNA: TGTGCCAGCAGTAGACAGGTTCCTTCCTACGAGCAGTACTTC.